The source of this T cell receptor beta chain is a study of blood T cell repertoires in COVID-19. This CDR3 spans 12 amino acids. V dropped 3 bases and J dropped 2 bases, with 5 bases sitting between them. Germline values: CDR1 LNHDA, CDR2 SQIVND (reference sequence). Libraries were prepared by immunoSEQ multiplex PCR; TCRdb keeps only in-frame clonotypes and omits some of them. The data contain approximately 260,000 clones, roughly 87% of them singletons. The TCR originated in a young woman with acute COVID-19. The sequenced material came from PBMCs or T cells enriched from blood (not recorded which). This chain connects TRBV19 to TRBJ2-7; no definite D call. The CDR3 region is CASSIFTYEQYF. In DNA, the CDR3 is TGTGCCAGTAGTATCTTTACCTACGAGCAGTACTTC. The full variable domain, in which reference TRBV19 and TRBJ2-7 provide the parts outside the CDR3, is DGGITQSPKYLFRKEGQNVTLSCEQNLNHDAMYWYRQDPGQGLRLIYYSQIVNDFQKGDIAEGYSVSREKKESFPLTVTSAQKNPTAFYLCASSIFTYEQYFGPGTRLTVT.